The clone carrying this TCR beta chain was observed at least ten times. The data originate from a study of neurological immune-mediated disorders. Trimming stripped 2 bases from V and 4 bases from J, with 7 bases between. Germline lookup yields CDR1 DFQATT and CDR2 SNEGSKA (reference sequence). The CDR3 is 12 residues long. TCRdb itself ran the 5' RACE reads through MiXCR, one entry per CDR3 protein. The data show 45,000 to 60,000 distinct CDR3 sequences, 2% to 3% seen once. The sequence came from a man between 50 and 59 years old with multiple sclerosis. V is TRBV20-1 and J is TRBJ2-3; D unresolved. Source material: PBMCs. The CDR3 bases are TGCAGTGCTAGACTAGGCCCAGATACGCAGTATTTT. It is translated as CSARLGPDTQYF.